This T cell receptor (beta chain) is drawn from a study of T cells in Graves' hyperthyroidism and ophthalmopathy (dated by TCRdb to between 2019 and 2020). Regarding the research as a whole: Peripheral blood was sampled at the time of initial diagnosis, prior to any treatment. Prospective prediction of ophthalmopathy was tested in an independent validation cohort consisting of under 20 hyperthyroidism patients and 17 patients who later progressed to ophthalmopathy. Thyroid tissue and blood T-cell repertoires from six or seven Graves' hyperthyroidism patients were also compared in the study. A discovery cohort of approximately 100 patients, 43 with Graves' ophthalmopathy and over 55 with stable Graves' hyperthyroidism, was used to find distinguishing TCR V-J signatures. After sampling, hyperthyroidism patients received methimazole starting at 30 mg daily, and ophthalmopathy patients received high-dose intravenous methylprednisolone. TCR Vbeta CDR3 sequencing of roughly 140 peripheral blood samples (roughly 41 ophthalmopathy, roughly 74 hyperthyroidism and around 17 progressor patients) is reported in the paper. The approximately 100 discovery patients were divided at random into training and test sets in a 7:3 ratio.

Results the study describes overall, beyond this receptor: Sample size was not statistically predetermined, and blinding of investigators to group allocation was not performed. Most expanded thyroid clonotypes (frequency above 0.001) were also detected in blood, a finding suggesting that blood repertoires may reflect thyroid immune responses. In validation, progression to ophthalmopathy was predicted by the model with nearly 71% sensitivity and around 76% specificity, a median of roughly 6 months before onset. Ophthalmopathy was separated from stable hyperthyroidism by a 13 V-J signature model, with approximately 89% sensitivity and about 81% specificity obtained in cross-validation and 80%/75% obtained in testing.

A single count supports this clonotype. Its antigen target is currently unknown. Base qualities are not recorded, but no much larger clone differs from it by a single base. A single read offers scant evidence. TCR beta CDR3 regions were amplified from RNA transcripts. The first round of RT-PCR for the TCR CDR3 was performed with the HTBI primer set and the Qiagen OneStep RT-PCR kit. The libraries were constructed in a second round of multiplex PCR and then size-selected and purified. Sequencing of the libraries was done on an Illumina HiSeq2000 using paired-end 100 bp reads. Regarding the original processing steps: SOAPnuke was used to process the raw data, throwing out any read that contained adapters or uncalled bases, had a mean Phred below 15, or lacked an exact constant-primer or identifier match. High-quality paired reads were merged using COPE v1.2.5, and each unique nucleotide sequence was defined as a clonotype. MiTCR v1.1 was used to align the clonotypes against IMGT TRBV, TRBD and TRBJ reference segments. Only V-J combinations with frequency above 0.0001, covering 99% to 99.2% of repertoires, were analysed. The TCS score was defined as F50 (clonal expansion) divided by E x V (chaos), with BLOSUM62-based TCRdist calculated between CDR3 peptides within each V-J. Welch's t-statistics and random forest reduced roughly 530 V-J features to 13, which were used in a naive Bayes classifier (R e1071). In TCRdb, the public reads were trimmed at Q25 with fastp and aligned with MiXCR, with productive beta chains retained. Each CDR3 protein appears once, grouped with its most common genes and DNA. These V and J calls originate from TCRdb's pipeline instead of the authors' own analysis. This sample has under 400,000 distinct CDR3 sequences in its table, and around 14% of those were observed once. Roughly 25% of the sample comes from the top ten.

The hyperthyroidism patients were between 18 and 65 years old and newly diagnosed, with a disease duration of less than 2 months. Any patient with an uncontrolled infection, another autoimmune disease, pregnancy or lactation was excluded. Diagnoses were based on clinical symptoms, serum thyroxine and TRAb, thyroid ultrasound and orbital computed tomography. Blood from progressor patients was drawn when they were first diagnosed with hyperthyroidism, before any ophthalmopathy symptoms appeared. Ficoll-Paque density gradient centrifugation was used to isolate PBMCs from around 10 ml of fresh peripheral blood. Progressor patients were initially diagnosed with Graves' hyperthyroidism and developed ophthalmopathy during follow-up. Trizol reagent was used to extract total RNA, and RNA quality was then checked on an Agilent 2100 Bioanalyzer. Sequencing used blood. This clonotype was obtained from a young woman with Graves' hyperthyroidism that later progressed to Graves' ophthalmopathy.

The CDR3 corresponds to CAWRGVAGYTGELFF. The nucleotide sequence is TGTGCCTGGAGGGGGGTAGCGGGGTACACCGGGGAGCTGTTTTTT. The chain links TRBV30 with TRBJ2-2, with TRBD2 matching 8 junction bases. The germline V and J ends show losses of 3 bases and 3 bases respectively, and no gene match explains 6 bases of the junction. The CDR3 starts with the cysteine, ends with the phenylalanine, and has 15 residues. The DNA shown is the 45-base CDR3, in frame from base 1. CDR1 and CDR2 are drawn from the germline V gene (reference sequence): GTSNPN, SVGIG.